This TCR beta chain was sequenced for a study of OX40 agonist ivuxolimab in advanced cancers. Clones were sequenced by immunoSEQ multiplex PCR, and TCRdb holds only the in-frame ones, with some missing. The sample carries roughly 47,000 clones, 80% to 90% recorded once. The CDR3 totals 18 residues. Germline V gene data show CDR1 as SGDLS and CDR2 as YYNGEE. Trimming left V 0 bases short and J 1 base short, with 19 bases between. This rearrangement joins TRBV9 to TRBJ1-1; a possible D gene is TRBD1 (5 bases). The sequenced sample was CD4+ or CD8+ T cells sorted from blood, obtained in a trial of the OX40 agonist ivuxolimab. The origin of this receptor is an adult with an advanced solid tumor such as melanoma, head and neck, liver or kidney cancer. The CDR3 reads CASSVATSLRGENTEAFF. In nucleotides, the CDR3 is TGTGCCAGCAGCGTAGCTACGAGTTTGAGGGGAGAGAACACTGAAGCTTTCTTT.